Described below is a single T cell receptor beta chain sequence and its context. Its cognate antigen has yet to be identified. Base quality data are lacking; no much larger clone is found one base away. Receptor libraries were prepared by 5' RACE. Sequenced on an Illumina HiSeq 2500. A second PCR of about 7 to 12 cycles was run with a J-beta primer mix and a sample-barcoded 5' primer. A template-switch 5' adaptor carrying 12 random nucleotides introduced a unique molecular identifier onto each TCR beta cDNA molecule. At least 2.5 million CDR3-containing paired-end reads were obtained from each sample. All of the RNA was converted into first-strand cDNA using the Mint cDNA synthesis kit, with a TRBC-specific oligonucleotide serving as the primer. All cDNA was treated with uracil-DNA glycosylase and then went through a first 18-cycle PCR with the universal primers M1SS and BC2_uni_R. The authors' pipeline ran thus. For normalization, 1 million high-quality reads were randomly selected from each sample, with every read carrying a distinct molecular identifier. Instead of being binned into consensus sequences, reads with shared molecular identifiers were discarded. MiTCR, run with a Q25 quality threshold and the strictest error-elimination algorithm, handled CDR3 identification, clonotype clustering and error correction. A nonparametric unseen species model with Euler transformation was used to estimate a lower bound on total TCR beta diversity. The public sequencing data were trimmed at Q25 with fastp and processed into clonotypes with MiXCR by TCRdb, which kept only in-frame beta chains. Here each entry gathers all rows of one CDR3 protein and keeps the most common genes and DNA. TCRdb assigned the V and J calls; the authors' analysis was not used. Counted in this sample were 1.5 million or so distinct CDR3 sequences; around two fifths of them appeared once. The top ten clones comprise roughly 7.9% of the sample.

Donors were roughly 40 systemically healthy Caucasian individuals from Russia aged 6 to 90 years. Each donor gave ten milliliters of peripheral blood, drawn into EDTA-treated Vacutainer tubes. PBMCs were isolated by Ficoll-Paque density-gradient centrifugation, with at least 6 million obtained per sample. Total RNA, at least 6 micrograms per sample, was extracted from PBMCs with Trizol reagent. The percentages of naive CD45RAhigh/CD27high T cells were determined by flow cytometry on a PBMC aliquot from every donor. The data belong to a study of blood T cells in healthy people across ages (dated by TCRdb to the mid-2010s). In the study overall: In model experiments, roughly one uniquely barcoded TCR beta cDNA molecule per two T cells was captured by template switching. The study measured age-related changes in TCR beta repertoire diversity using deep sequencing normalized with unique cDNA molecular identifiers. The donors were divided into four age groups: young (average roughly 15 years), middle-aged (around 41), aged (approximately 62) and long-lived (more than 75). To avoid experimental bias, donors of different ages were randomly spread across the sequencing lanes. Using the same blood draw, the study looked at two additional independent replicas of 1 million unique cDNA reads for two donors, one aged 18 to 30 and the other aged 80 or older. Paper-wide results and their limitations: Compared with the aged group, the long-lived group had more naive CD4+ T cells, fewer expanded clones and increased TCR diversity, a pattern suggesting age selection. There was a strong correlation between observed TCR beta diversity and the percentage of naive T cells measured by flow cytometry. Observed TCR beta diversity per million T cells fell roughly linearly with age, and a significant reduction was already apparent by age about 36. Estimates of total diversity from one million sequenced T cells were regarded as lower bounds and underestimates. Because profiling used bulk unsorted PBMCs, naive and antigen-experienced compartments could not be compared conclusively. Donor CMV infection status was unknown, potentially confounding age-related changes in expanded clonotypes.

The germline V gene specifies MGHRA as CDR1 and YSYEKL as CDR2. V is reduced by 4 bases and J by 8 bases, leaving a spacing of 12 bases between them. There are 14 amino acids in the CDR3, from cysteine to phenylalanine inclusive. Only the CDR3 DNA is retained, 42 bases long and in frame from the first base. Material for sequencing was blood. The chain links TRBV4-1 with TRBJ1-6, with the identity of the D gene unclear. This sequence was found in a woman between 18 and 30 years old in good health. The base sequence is TGCGCCAGCAGCCTTGGGTTTGACGATTCACCCCTCCACTTT. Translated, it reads CASSLGFDDSPLHF.